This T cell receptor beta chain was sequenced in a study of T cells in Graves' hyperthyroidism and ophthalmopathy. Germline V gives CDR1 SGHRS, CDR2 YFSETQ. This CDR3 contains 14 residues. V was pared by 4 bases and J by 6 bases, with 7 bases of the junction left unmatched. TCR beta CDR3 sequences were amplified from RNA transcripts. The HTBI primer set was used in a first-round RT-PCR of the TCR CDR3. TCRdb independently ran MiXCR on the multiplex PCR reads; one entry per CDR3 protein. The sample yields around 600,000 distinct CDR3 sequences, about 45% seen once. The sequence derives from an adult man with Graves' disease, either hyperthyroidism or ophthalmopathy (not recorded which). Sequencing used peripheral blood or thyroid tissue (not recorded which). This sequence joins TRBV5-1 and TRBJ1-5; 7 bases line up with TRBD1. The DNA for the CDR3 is TGCGCCAGCAGCCCCCGGGACAGAAGTCAGCCCCAGCATTTT. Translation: CASSPRDRSQPQHF.